The 11 T cell receptor beta chains below come from one sample, sequenced in a study of cytomegalovirus exposure and HLA in healthy donors. Method: immunoSEQ multiplex PCR; TCRdb's copy keeps in-frame clones and lacks some. Of 150,000 to 200,000 clones in the sample, 85% were seen once. Specimen: PBMCs. All receptors come from a man between 18 and 35 years old in good health and CMV-seropositive.

Note on this clone: One end of the junction does not line up with germline, which may come from a read error. This chain connects TRBV5-8 to TRBJ2-7, with D hard to call. This CDR3 is built from 11 residues. Germline CDR1 reads SGHTS; CDR2 reads YDEGEE. The CDR3 protein is CASSPQDLRNF. DNA of the CDR3: TGTGCCAGCAGCCCCCAGGATCTTCGGAACTTC.

This clone was counted only a few times. This rearrangement joins TRBV2 to TRBJ1-2; D ambiguous. Trimming removed 3 bases at V and 8 bases at J, with 7 bases between. The CDR3 is 11 residues long. Germline V gives CDR1 SNHLY, CDR2 FYNNEI. CDR3 amino acids: CASSEGDGYTF. Written as DNA, the CDR3 is TGTGCCAGCAGTGAGGGAGACGGCTACACCTTC.

The gene calls are TRBV4-2 and TRBJ2-1, with TRBD1 as a possible D gene (5 bases). The V end lost 1 base, the J end lost 1 base, and 8 bases lay between the germline ends. The CDR3 spans 15 residues. Germline V gives CDR1 LGHNA, CDR2 YNFKEQ. The CDR3 spells CASSQGSGSYNEQFF. In nucleotides, the CDR3 is TGTGCCAGCAGCCAAGGTTCAGGGTCCTACAATGAGCAGTTCTTC.

The V and J genes are TRBV9 and TRBJ2-2; D is perhaps TRBD2 (6 bases). Germline CDR1 is SGDLS and CDR2 is YYNGEE. This CDR3 is built from 13 residues. Trimming shortened V by 3 bases and J by 5 bases, and 8 bases separated the two germline ends. The CDR3 loop reads CASSGAGTGELFF. CDR3 nucleotide sequence: TGTGCCAGCAGCGGCGCGGGAACCGGGGAGCTGTTTTTT.

J is TRBJ2-5 and V is TRBV11-2, with 8 bases fitting TRBD1. The J segment lost 3 bases and the V segment lost 5 bases, leaving 11 bases of the junction unmatched. The germline V gene encodes CDR1 SGHAT and CDR2 FQNNGV. This CDR3 is 16 amino acids long. The CDR3 DNA reads TGTGCCAGCAGCACACCAAGGACAGGGCGCGAAGAGACCCAGTACTTC. Encoded protein: CASSTPRTGREETQYF.

V gene TRBV6-5 combines with J gene TRBJ2-3; 12 bases agree with TRBD1. This CDR3 is 15 amino acids long. Germline V gene sequence: CDR1 MNHEY, CDR2 SVGAGI. After removal of 7 bases from V and 6 bases from J, the junction contained 8 bases not matched to a gene. The CDR3 nucleotides are TGTGCCAGCACCGGGACAGGGGGCCTCTATGATACGCAGTATTTT. This translates into CASTGTGGLYDTQYF.

This rearrangement joins TRBV28 to TRBJ2-3; 7 nucleotides align to TRBD2. The CDR3 covers 15 residues. Trimming removed 2 bases from V and 3 bases from J; junction bases left unmatched: 5. Germline-derived CDR1 and CDR2 are MDHEN and SYDVKM. The CDR3 DNA follows: TGTGCCAGCAGTTTAGGCGGGAGAGCTACAGATACGCAGTATTTT. Translating it yields CASSLGGRATDTQYF.

The CDR3 DNA sequence: TGTGCCAGCTCACCAGGCAGGGGGAACACTGAAGCTTTCTTT. Translating it yields CASSPGRGNTEAFF. J is TRBJ1-1 and V is TRBV18; perhaps TRBD1 as D (6 bases). The CDR3 is 14 amino acids. V was pared by 2 bases and J by 1 base, with 8 bases between. Germline CDR1 and CDR2: KGHSH and LQKENI.

The genes are TRBV4-1 and TRBJ1-4, with a weak D call TRBD1 (5 bases). The CDR3 extends over 14 amino acids. CDR1 and CDR2 from the germline V gene are MGHRA and YSYEKL. With 4 bases removed from V and 6 bases from J, the gap between germline ends came to 12 bases. The CDR3 region has the DNA TGCGCCAGCAGCCCGGTGGGGGAGGATGAAAAACTGTTTTTT. Translated, it gives CASSPVGEDEKLFF.

V gene TRBV7-8 combines with J gene TRBJ2-2; 8 bases match TRBD2. This CDR3 is built from 17 residues. Germline V gene sequence: CDR1 SGHVS, CDR2 FQNEAQ. Losses at the gene ends were 6 bases for V and 4 bases for J; bases not matched to a gene: 13. This CDR3 is CASRPNGGAMVTGELFF. The CDR3 DNA is TGTGCCAGCAGACCCAACGGGGGGGCGATGGTCACCGGGGAGCTGTTTTTT.

V usage is TRBV28 and J usage is TRBJ1-2, with TRBD1 matching 7 bases. Germline values: CDR1 MDHEN, CDR2 SYDVKM. The CDR3 runs 16 residues. V trimming: 4 bases; J trimming: 2 bases; junction bases outside the gene matches: 10. This CDR3 reads CASSSLGRGLNYGYTF. As DNA, the CDR3 is TGTGCCAGCAGTTCCCTTGGAAGGGGGCTCAACTATGGCTACACCTTC.